This T cell receptor (beta chain) was found in a study of blood T cell repertoires in COVID-19. Study details: Sites across the United States, Italy and Spain contributed samples from acute and convalescent COVID-19. T cells, B-cell-depleted T cells, or PBMCs provided the cDNA or gDNA that served as material.

This CDR3 has 14 residues. The germline gives CDR1 SGDLS, CDR2 YYNGEE. V was clipped by 1 base and J by 4 bases; unmatched bases: 3. Original processing methods: Scientists estimated how many nucleated cells there were by amplifying reference gene primers. Profiling relied on immunoSEQ multiplex PCR, and the TCRdb table lists in-frame clones only, not all of them. V and J calls and clone size are copied from that table; D and trimming were computed from the DNA. The table includes 40,000 or so clones, 65% to 90% detected once. The J gene is TRBJ2-5, the V gene TRBV9; TRBD2 matches at 8 bases. The source is a human donor in a cohort sampled during active COVID-19. Sequencing input: peripheral blood. Here the CDR3 reads CASSVTSGGETQYF. The CDR3 DNA follows: TGTGCCAGCAGCGTAACCAGCGGGGGAGAGACCCAGTACTTC. Complete variable domain (other parts from reference TRBV9 and TRBJ2-5): DSGVTQTPKHLITATGQRVTLRCSPRSGDLSVYWYQQSLDQGLQFLIQYYNGEERAKGNILERFSAQQFPDLHSELNLSSLELGDSALYFCASSVTSGGETQYFGPGTRLLVL.